Each of the 9 T cell receptor beta chains below was sequenced from the same sample in a study of blood T cell repertoires in COVID-19. This table comes from immunoSEQ multiplex PCR, and its TCRdb copy is limited to in-frame clones, with some not included. The sample holds about 180,000 clones, about 85% seen once. Material: peripheral blood. The receptors shown here come from an older man with COVID-19, enrolled during active disease.

This chain joins TRBV7-9 and TRBJ1-3; D gene uncertain. CDR1 SEHNR and CDR2 FQNEAQ come from the germline V gene (reference sequence). With 2 bases removed from V and 4 bases from J, the gap between germline ends came to 12 bases. The CDR3 extends over 15 amino acids. Here the CDR3 DNA reads TGTGCCAGCAGCTTACTCGTGGACTTAGGAAACACCATATATTTT. This sequence encodes CASSLLVDLGNTIYF.

This clone was picked up one time. The gene calls are TRBV28 and TRBJ1-2, with TRBD1 as a possible D gene (6 bases). CDR1 is MDHEN and CDR2 is SYDVKM in the germline V gene. V was trimmed by 3 bases and J by 5 bases, leaving 19 bases between them. This CDR3 comprises 16 residues. The CDR3 bases are TGTGCCAGCAGTTTGGGATCGGGGCGGGGGCAGTATGGCTACACCTTC. This sequence encodes CASSLGSGRGQYGYTF.

The chain joins TRBV7-9 to TRBJ2-7, with D perhaps matching TRBD1 (6 bases). Germline values: CDR1 SEHNR, CDR2 FQNEAQ (reference sequence). V was clipped by 6 bases and J by 9 bases, with 21 bases between them. The length of the CDR3 is 14 residues. This CDR3 is CASSKQGWAGRQYF. The CDR3 region has the DNA TGTGCCAGCAGTAAACAGGGTTGGGCCGGGCGGCAGTACTTC.

In this sample, this clone turned up a few times. The rearrangement joins TRBV19 to TRBJ1-6, with 9 bases lining up with TRBD1. The length of the CDR3 is 15 residues. The germline V gene encodes CDR1 LNHDA and CDR2 SQIVND (reference sequence). The V segment lost 3 bases and the J segment 8 bases; nucleotides outside the gene matches: 5. The CDR3 is CASSIDRGEHSPLHF. The CDR3 bases are TGTGCCAGTAGTATCGACAGGGGGGAGCATTCACCCCTCCACTTT.

The chain recombines TRBV27 with TRBJ1-1, with 9 bases identical to TRBD1. Trimming took 5 bases from V and 0 from J; bases not matched to a gene: 10. The CDR3 has 17 residues. Per germline, CDR1 MNHEY and CDR2 SMNVEV (reference sequence). The CDR3 nucleotides are TGTGCCAGCAGTCCAATGGGACAGGGAGGGGTGAACACTGAAGCTTTCTTT. Its translation: CASSPMGQGGVNTEAFF.

The V gene is TRBV2, the J gene TRBJ1-3; 8 nucleotides line up with TRBD1. From germline, CDR1 is SNHLY and CDR2 FYNNEI. This CDR3 region has 15 residues. Trimming at V came to 4 bases and at J to 3 bases, leaving 5 bases not matched to a gene. The CDR3 here is CASSVSGGVGNTIYF. CDR3 coding DNA: TGTGCCAGCAGTGTATCAGGGGGCGTTGGAAACACCATATATTTT.

V is TRBV2 and J is TRBJ1-5; D possibly corresponds to TRBD1 (5 bases). Germline CDR1 reads SNHLY; CDR2 reads FYNNEI. V lost 7 bases to trimming and J lost 0 bases, with 10 bases between them. This CDR3 comprises 14 residues. The CDR3 is CASKFDSSNQPQHF. CDR3 DNA: TGTGCCAGCAAGTTCGACAGTAGCAATCAGCCCCAGCATTTT.

This clone was counted a single time. The chain has TRBV6-5 and TRBJ1-3; tentative D call: TRBD1 (6 bases). Trimming stripped 2 bases from V and 5 bases from J, with 16 bases between. The CDR3 covers 16 residues. Germline V gene lookup returns CDR1 MNHEY and CDR2 SVGAGI. The CDR3 loop is CASSYGVRGKRNTIYF. CDR3 bases: TGTGCCAGCAGTTACGGGGTCAGGGGCAAAAGAAACACCATATATTTT.

The rearrangement uses TRBV6-6 and TRBJ1-1; D unresolved. This CDR3 contains 13 residues. Germline V lookup: CDR1 MNHNY, CDR2 SVGAGI (reference sequence). The V and J ends lost 4 bases and 1 base respectively, with 7 bases between them. The CDR3 nucleotides are TGTGCCAGCAGTTCTCGCGAGAACACTGAAGCTTTCTTT. Amino acids: CASSSRENTEAFF.